This TCR beta chain was recovered during a study of CD8+ T cells in alopecia areata. Turning to the study itself: Grafts of skin from C3H/HeJ donors aged about 6-12 months with spontaneous alopecia went to female C3H/HeJ mice aged roughly 7-11 weeks.

The V gene lost 0 bases and the J gene lost 7 bases, with 17 bases spanning the gap. The CDR3 loop spans 17 amino acids. Germline loops: CDR1 NNHNN, CDR2 SYGAGS (reference sequence). On this clone itself: Its antigen is not identified. Gene names denote mouse genes. The CDR3 extends 3 residues past the end of the read, so its final part is completed from the germline J gene.

Overall study findings and caveats: Against the mouse data, patients shared TCRs less clearly, possibly for HLA reasons. Higher clonality was seen in lesional scalp than in normal scalp, especially in alopecia totalis/universalis.

After isolation, RNA underwent reverse transcription to generate cDNA as the sequencing template. Repertoires were generated with immunoSEQ multiplex PCR, while TCRdb's copy carries only in-frame clones and drops some. Recorded here are approximately 1,500 clones, none singletons. The specimen was skin. The V gene is TRBV13-2, the J gene TRBJ1-6, with D perhaps matching TRBD1 (6 bases). TRBJ1-6 is known as an ORF, though its function is uncertain. This sequence originates from a C3H/HeJ mouse with alopecia areata. Strain haplotype at MHC: H2-k. The CDR3 DNA, read in part, is TGTGCCAGCGGTGATGCCTATCTCAGGGGAGCGAATTCGCCC. It is translated as CASGDAYLRGANSP. The CDR3 reads in full as CASGDAYLRGANSPLYF.